The 3 T cell receptor beta chains below all came from one sample that was sequenced in a study of identical twins. TCRdb re-called the 5' RACE reads with MiXCR, one entry per CDR3 protein. The sample yields roughly 700,000 distinct CDR3 sequences, around 8.3% seen once. The same sample was also studied in work on yellow fever vaccine responses in identical twins.

What was sequenced was PBMCs. These receptors all stem from a woman younger than 35 in good health.

This clonotype has just a few counts. This sequence joins TRBV6-2 or TRBV6-3 and TRBJ2-7, with 7 nucleotides matching TRBD1. Trimming removed 7 bases from V and 0 bases from J; junction bases left unmatched: 6. The CDR3 contains 14 residues. The germline V gene has CDR1 MNHEY and CDR2 SVGEGT. The CDR3 DNA follows: TGTGCCAGCACTGGGACAGCCAGCTCCTACGAGCAGTACTTC. This translates into CASTGTASSYEQYF.

This clonotype was seen only a few times. The J gene is TRBJ2-7, the V gene TRBV4-1; 7 bases map to TRBD2. Looked up from germline, CDR1 is MGHRA and CDR2 is YSYEKL. This CDR3 is built from 17 residues. V dropped 4 bases and J dropped 1; count of bases not matched to a gene: 13. The CDR3 protein is CASSREPGLPSSYEQYF. The CDR3 DNA follows: TGCGCCAGCAGCCGAGAGCCGGGACTACCTAGTTCCTACGAGCAGTACTTC.

This clonotype was picked up a small number of times. The V call is TRBV6-2 or TRBV6-3, the J call TRBJ2-7; TRBD2 is a possible D gene (5 bases). The length of the CDR3 is 12 residues. CDR1 is MNHEY, CDR2 SVGEGT, per germline. Trimming removed 5 bases from V and 7 bases from J, with 12 bases in between. Here the CDR3 DNA reads TGTGCCAGCAGTCAAACCGGGGAGGAGCAGTACTTC. This gives the protein CASSQTGEEQYF.